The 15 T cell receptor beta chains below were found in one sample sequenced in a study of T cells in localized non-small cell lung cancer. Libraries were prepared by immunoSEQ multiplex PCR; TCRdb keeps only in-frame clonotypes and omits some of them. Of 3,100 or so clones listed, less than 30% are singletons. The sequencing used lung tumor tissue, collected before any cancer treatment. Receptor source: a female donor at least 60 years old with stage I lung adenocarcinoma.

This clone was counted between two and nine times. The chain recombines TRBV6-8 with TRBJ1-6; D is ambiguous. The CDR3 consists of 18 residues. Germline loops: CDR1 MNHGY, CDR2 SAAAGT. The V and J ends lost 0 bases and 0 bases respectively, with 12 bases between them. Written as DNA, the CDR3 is TGTGCCAGCAGTTACTCCAGGCCTATGAGCTCCTATAATTCACCCCTCCACTTT. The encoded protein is CASSYSRPMSSYNSPLHF.

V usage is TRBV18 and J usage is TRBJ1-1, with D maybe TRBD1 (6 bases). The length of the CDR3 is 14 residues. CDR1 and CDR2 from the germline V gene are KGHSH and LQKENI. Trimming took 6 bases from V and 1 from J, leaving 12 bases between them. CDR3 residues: CASSSGDTNTEAFF. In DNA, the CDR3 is TGTGCCAGCTCGTCAGGGGATACGAACACTGAAGCTTTCTTT.

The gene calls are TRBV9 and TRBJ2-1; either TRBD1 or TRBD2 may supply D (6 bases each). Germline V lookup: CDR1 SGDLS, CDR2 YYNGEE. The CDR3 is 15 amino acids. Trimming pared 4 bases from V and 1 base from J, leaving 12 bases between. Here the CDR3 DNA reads TGTGCCAGCAGCTGGAGGGGGGAGTCCTACAATGAGCAGTTCTTC. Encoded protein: CASSWRGESYNEQFF.

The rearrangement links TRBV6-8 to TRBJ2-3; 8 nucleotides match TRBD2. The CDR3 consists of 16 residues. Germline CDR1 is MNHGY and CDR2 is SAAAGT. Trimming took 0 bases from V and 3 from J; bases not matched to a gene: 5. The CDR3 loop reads CASSYSVAGLTDTQYF. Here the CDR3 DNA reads TGTGCCAGCAGTTACTCAGTAGCGGGGCTGACAGATACGCAGTATTTT.

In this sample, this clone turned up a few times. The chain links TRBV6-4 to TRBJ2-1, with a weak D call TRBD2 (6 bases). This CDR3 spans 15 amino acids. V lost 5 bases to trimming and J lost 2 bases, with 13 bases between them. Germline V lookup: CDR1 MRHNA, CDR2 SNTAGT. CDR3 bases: TGTGCCAGCAGTCATTCTGCGGGGCCCTACAATGAGCAGTTCTTC. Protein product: CASSHSAGPYNEQFF.

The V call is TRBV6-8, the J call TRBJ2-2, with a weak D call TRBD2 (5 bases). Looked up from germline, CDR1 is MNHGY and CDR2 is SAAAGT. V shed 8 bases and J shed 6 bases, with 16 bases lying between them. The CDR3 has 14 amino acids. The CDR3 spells CASEVRARAGELFF. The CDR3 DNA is TGTGCCAGCGAGGTTAGAGCGAGGGCCGGGGAGCTGTTTTTT.

The CDR3 sequence: CASSPRPVDTIYF. The CDR3 nucleotides read TGTGCCAGCAGCCCCCGCCCGGTGGACACCATATATTTT. The chain links TRBV9 to TRBJ1-3; the D is unclear. This CDR3 has 13 amino acids. CDR1 and CDR2 from the germline V gene are SGDLS and YYNGEE. V lost 4 bases to trimming and J lost 8 bases, with 13 bases between them. Using reference TRBV9 and TRBJ1-3 for the parts outside the CDR3, the full variable domain is DSGVTQTPKHLITATGQRVTLRCSPRSGDLSVYWYQQSLDQGLQFLIQYYNGEERAKGNILERFSAQQFPDLHSELNLSSLELGDSALYFCASSPRPVDTIYFGEGSWLTVV.

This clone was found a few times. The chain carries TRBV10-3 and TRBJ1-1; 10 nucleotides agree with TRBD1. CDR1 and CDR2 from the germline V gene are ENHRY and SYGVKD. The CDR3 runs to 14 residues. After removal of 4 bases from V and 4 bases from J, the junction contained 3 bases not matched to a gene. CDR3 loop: CAISGTGGSTEAFF. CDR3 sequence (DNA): TGTGCCATCAGTGGGACAGGGGGGAGCACTGAAGCTTTCTTT.

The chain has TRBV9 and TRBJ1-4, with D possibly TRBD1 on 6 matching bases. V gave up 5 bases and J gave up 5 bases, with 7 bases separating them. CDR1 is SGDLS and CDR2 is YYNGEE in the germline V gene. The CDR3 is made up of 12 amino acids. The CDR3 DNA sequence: TGTGCCAGCAGGGACAGAAATGAAAAACTGTTTTTT. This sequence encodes CASRDRNEKLFF.

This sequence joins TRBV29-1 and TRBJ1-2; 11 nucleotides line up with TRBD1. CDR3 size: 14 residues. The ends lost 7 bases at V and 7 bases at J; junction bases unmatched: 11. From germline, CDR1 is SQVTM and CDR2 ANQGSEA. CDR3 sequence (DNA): TGCAGCGCCGGCCGGACAGGGGGCAGAGGTGGCTACACCTTC. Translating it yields CSAGRTGGRGGYTF.

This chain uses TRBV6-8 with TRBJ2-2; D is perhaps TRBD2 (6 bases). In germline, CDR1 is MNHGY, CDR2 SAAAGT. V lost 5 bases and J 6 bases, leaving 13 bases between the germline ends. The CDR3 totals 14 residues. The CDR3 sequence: CASSDTGGAGELFF. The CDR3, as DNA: TGTGCCAGCAGTGACACAGGCGGGGCCGGGGAGCTGTTTTTT.

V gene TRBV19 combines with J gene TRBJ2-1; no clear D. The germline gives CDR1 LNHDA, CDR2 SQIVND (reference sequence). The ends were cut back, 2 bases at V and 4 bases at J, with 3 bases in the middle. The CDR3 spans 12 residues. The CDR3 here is CASSIQYNEQFF. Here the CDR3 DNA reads TGTGCCAGTAGTATACAATACAATGAGCAGTTCTTC.

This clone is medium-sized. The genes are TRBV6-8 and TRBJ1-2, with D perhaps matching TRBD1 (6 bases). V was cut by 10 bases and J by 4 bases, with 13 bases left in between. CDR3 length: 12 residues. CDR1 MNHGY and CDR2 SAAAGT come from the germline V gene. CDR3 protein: CAMGGGFYGYTF. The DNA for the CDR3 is TGTGCCATGGGAGGGGGGTTCTATGGCTACACCTTC.

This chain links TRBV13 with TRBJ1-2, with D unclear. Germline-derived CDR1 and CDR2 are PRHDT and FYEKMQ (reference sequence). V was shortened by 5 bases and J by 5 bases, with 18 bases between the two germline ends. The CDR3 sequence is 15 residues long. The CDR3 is CASSPRDTPIYGYTF. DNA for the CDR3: TGTGCCAGCAGCCCCCGTGACACGCCGATTTATGGCTACACCTTC.

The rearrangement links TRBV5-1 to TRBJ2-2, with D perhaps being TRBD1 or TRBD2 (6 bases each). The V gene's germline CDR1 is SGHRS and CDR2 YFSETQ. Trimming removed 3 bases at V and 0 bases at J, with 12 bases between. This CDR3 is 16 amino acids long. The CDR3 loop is CASSWLGGTNTGELFF. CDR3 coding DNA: TGCGCCAGCAGCTGGTTAGGGGGGACGAACACCGGGGAGCTGTTTTTT.